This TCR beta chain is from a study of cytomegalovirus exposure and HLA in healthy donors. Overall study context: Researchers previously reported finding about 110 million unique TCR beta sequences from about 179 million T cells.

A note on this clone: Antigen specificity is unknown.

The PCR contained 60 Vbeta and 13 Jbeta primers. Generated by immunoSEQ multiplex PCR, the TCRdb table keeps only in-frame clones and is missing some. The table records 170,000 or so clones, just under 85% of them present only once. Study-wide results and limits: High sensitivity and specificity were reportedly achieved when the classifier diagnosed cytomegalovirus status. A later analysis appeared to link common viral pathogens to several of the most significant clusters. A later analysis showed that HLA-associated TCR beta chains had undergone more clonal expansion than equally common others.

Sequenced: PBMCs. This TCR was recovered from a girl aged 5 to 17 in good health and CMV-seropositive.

The CDR3 DNA follows: TGTGCCAGTAGTATGCCCCGGGGAATGGGTCAGCCCCAGCATTTT. Translated: CASSMPRGMGQPQHF. The gene calls are TRBV19 and TRBJ1-5; D ambiguous. Germline V CDR1 and CDR2: LNHDA, SQIVND (reference sequence). V was cut by 3 bases and J by 6 bases, with 15 bases left in between. The CDR3 length is 15 residues.